The source of this T cell receptor (beta chain) is a study of T cells in Graves' hyperthyroidism and ophthalmopathy. Study-level results: From stable hyperthyroidism, ophthalmopathy was set apart by a 13 V-J model.

The CDR3 has 14 amino acids. The V gene's germline CDR1 is GTSNPN and CDR2 SVGIG (reference sequence). J gave up 2 bases and V 2 bases, and 4 bases lay outside the gene matches. For the diagnoses, clinical symptoms, serum thyroxine and TRAb, thyroid ultrasound and orbital computed tomography were used. From RNA transcripts, TCR beta CDR3 regions were amplified. HTBI primers were employed in a first-round RT-PCR of the TCR CDR3. MiXCR was run by TCRdb on the multiplex PCR reads, yielding one entry per CDR3 protein. The table shows over 400,000 distinct CDR3 sequences, with roughly 22% occurring only once. Ten or more counts support this clonotype. Antigen specificity is unknown.

The chain carries TRBV30 and TRBJ2-7; 9 nucleotides match TRBD2. The origin of this receptor is a woman in her seventies with Graves' ophthalmopathy. Material for sequencing was blood. CDR3 loop: CAWSRASGTYEQYF. In DNA, the CDR3 is TGTGCCTGGAGTAGGGCTAGCGGGACCTACGAGCAGTACTTC.